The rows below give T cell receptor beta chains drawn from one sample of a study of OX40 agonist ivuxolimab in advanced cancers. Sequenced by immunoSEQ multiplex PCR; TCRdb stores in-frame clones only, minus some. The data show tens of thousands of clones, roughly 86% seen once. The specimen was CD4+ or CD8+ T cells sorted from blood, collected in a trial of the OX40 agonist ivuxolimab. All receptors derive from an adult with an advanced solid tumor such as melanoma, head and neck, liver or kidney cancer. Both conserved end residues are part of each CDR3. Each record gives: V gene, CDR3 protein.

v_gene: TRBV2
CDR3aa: CASSRDSSTEAFF

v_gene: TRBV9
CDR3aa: CASSVQTGDYSGNTIYF

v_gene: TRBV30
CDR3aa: CAWSPGTASSYEQYF

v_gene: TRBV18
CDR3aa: CASSPGGLGANVLTF

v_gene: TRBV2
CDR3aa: CASSEGSSYEQYF

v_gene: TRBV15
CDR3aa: CATSRTPGTTNEKLFF

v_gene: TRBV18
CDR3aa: CASSTQEAREVAQYF

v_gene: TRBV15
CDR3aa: CATSKLIAGGSDFKYNEQFF

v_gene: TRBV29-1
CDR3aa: CSGGRANTEAFF

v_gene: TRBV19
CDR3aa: CASLGGTTDTQYF

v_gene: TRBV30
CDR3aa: CAWRIGQRNEKLFF

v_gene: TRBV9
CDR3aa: CASTPGAVSYEQYF

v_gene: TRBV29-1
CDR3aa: CSVERGTGELFF

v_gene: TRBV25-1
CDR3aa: CASSEGGRFYGYTF

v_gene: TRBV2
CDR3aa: CASSESPGYYGYTF

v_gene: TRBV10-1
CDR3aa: CASSESGRVSYNEQFF

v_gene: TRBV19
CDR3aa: CASSIAGGMNTEAFF

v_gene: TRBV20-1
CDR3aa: CSAGHNEQFF

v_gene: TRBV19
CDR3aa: CASSLKGLRADTQYF

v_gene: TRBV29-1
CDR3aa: CSAQGTEAFF

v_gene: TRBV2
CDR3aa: CASMRGRQETQYF

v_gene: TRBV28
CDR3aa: CASTMGGWDGYTF

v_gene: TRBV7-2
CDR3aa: CASSLGMANYGYTF

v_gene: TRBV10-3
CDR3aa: CAISESAGPLGF

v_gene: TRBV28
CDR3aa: CATTGSGAKNIQYF

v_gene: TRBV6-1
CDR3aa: CASLGQPDSNQPQHF

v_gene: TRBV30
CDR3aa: CAWSVPGVQPQHF

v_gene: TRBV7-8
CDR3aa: CASSPNGGQSGNTIYF

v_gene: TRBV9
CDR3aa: CASSPTQGGNSPLHF

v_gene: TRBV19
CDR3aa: CASKSDRNTEAFF

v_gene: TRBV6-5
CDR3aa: CASSNRGGNTEAFF

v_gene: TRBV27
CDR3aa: CASRLGGQGDTQYF

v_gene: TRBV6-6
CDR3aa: CASSYSSSRLADEQYF

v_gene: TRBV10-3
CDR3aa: CAIRGTGGPGELFF

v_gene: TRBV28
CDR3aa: CASSGTTLLTYEQYF

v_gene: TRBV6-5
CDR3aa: CASSPRTNPGYRYF

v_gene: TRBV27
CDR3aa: CATAGSGGTYEQYF

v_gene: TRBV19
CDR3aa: CASRPDRGNTIYF

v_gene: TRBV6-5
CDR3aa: CASRPDSTDTQYF

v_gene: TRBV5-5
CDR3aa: CASSRMGGHEQFF

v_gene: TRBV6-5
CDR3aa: CASGLYEQYF

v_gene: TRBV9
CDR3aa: CASSLTDRAVTDTQYF

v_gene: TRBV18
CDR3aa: CASSSTSEGLAGENTGELFF

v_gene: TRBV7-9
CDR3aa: CASNVWGVRPGYTF

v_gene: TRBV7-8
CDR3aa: CASRDDRAGANVLTF

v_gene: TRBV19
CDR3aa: CASTPVGSHHGELFF

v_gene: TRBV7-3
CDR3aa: CASSLDSGANVLTF

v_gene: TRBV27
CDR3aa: CASSLARGGRGEQFF

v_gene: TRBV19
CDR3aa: CASSPAGNYGYTF

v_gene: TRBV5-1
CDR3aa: CASSFSTGTHSGNTIYF